The sequence of this T cell receptor (beta chain) was determined in a study of shared clonotypes between healthy human individuals (dated by TCRdb to about 2020). Turning to the overall study: Three men and a couple of women, aged 18 to 49 years, made up the cohort. To estimate repertoire size and how much clonotypes are shared between individuals, the study performed deep sequencing of blood TCR repertoires from roughly five healthy adults. Libraries were prepared and TCR repertoires were sequenced by different laboratories using diverse techniques, in order to increase sequencing depth and limit assay-specific biases. Per donor, leukapheresis produced somewhere between about 0.9 and 10 billion PBMCs.

With regard to this clone: The antigen it recognizes is unknown. Per-nucleotide qualities are absent, and no much larger clonotype sits a single base away.

The donors were healthy, HIV-negative adults with no recently reported acute infections or vaccinations. Only Caucasian adults living in Nashville, Tennessee, USA were represented among the donors. For unsorted samples, 90 million or so PBMCs were counted and genomic DNA was extracted with the QIAamp DNA Blood Mini kit. Blood was obtained by leukapheresis, after which PBMCs were separated by Ficoll-Histopaque density gradient centrifugation and cryopreserved in liquid nitrogen vapor phase. Its CDR3 holds 14 amino acids, cysteine through phenylalanine. Only the CDR3 region is kept as DNA, spanning 42 bases read in frame from base 1. At the junction V is shortened by 1 base and J by 1 base, with 5 bases in between. CDR1 and CDR2 (SEHNR, FQNEAQ) derive from the germline V gene (reference sequence). Study-wide findings and limitations: Pairwise subsampling led to the expectation that sequencing depth would affect the degree of clonotype sharing among donors. Sampling was restricted to blood, and TCR repertoires in tissue are likely to differ from TCR repertoires in blood. Because the study included only a small number of donors, the genetic and exposure-history diversity represented was limited.

Using the deep immunoSEQ assay, multiplex PCR amplified TCR CDR3 regions from genomic DNA. Extracted genomic DNA from each cell subset was distributed evenly across all wells of several immunoSEQ 96-well plates, and each plate was treated as a replicate. For unsorted PBMC, around 330 ng genomic DNA, equal to tens of thousands of T cell genomes, was loaded into each replicate PCR. Genomic DNA from unsorted PBMC was sequenced over ten immunoSEQ deep assay plates. The purified libraries were quantified using a Qubit 3.0 fluorometer, sized with a Bioanalyzer 2100, and then quantified again using the KAPA Library Quantification kit. Every immunoSEQ 96-well plate was sequenced on a separate single-read 150-cycle Illumina NextSeq 550 flow cell. In the original analysis: Because the immunoSEQ output held only junctional sequences and lacked quality scores, the filtering could not match the filtering applied to full-length reads. To assign V/J genes and CDR3, sequences were annotated using PyIR, a Python wrapper for IgBLAST v1.9, with IMGT germline references. Reads were filtered out if the reads had weak V/J assignments (E-value above 1e-6), no CDR3, stop codons, out-of-frame junctions, or ambiguous translated residues. V3J clonotypes were defined by identical inferred V gene, J gene, and CDR3 amino acid sequence. To compute the percentage overlap between repertoires, the number of shared unique clonotypes was divided by the size of the smaller repertoire. Three approaches were used to assess repertoire richness: RTK rarefaction, the Chao1 estimator, and Recon v2.1 estimates of unobserved clonotypes. The table comes from immuneACCESS by way of TCRdb, which keeps in-frame sequences with V and J called. Part of the clones is missing from these tables; in studies checked, under half for an unresolved V gene and the rest for unknown reasons. D and trimming were read from the DNA, whereas the V and J calls and clone size are those reported in that table. In this sample the table shows over 400,000 clones, about 72% of which occur a single time. In total, the top ten clones hold around 12% of the sample.

The rearranged segments are TRBV7-9 and TRBJ1-5, with the D segment identity uncertain. Sample: PBMCs. This receptor was identified in a woman in her thirties or forties in good health. Some clones in this sample may be carry-over from other donors' samples. In nucleotides, the sequence is TGTGCCAGCAGCTTAGGACTAAGCAATCAGCCCCAGCATTTT. Translation gives CASSLGLSNQPQHF.